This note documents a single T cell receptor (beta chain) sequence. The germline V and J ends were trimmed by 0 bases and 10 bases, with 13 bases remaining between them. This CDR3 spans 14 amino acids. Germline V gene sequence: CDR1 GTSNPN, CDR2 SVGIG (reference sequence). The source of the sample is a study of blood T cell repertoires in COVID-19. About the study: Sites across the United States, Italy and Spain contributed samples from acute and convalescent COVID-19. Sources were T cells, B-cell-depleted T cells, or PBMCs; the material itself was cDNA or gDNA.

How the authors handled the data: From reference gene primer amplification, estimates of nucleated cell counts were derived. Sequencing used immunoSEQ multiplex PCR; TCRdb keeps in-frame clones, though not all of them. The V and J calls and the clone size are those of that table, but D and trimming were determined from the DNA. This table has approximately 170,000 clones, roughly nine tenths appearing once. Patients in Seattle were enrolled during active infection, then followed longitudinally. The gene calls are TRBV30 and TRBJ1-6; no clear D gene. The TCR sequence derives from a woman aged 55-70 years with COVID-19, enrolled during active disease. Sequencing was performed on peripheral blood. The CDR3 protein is CAWSVRPGTSPLHF. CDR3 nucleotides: TGTGCCTGGAGTGTACGTCCGGGAACCTCACCCCTCCACTTT. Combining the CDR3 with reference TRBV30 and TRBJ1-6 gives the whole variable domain SQTIHQWPATLVQPVGSPLSLECTVEGTSNPNLYWYRQAAGRGLQLLFYSVGIGQISSEVPQNLSASRPQDRQFILSSKKLLLSDSGFYLCAWSVRPGTSPLHFGNGTRLTVT.